What follows are 24 T cell receptor beta chains derived from one specimen sequenced in a study of cytomegalovirus exposure and HLA in healthy donors. TCRdb's copy holds only in-frame clones and misses some; the assay was immunoSEQ multiplex PCR. The repertoire holds approximately 130,000 clones, with 80% to 90% as singletons. Sequencing input: PBMCs. The receptors shown here come from a young woman in good health and CMV-seronegative.

In its sample, this clone was seen many times. The same CDR3 also results from other DNA sequences found in this sample. V and J are TRBV6-5 and TRBJ1-5; D gene unclear. CDR1 and CDR2 (germline): MNHEY, SVGAGI. The CDR3 has 14 residues. Trimming left V 0 bases short and J 2 bases short, with 5 bases between. CDR3 region: CASSYSGGNQPQHF. The CDR3 nucleotides read TGTGCCAGCAGTTACTCCGGGGGCAATCAGCCCCAGCATTTT.

This clone was recorded once. The chain uses TRBV10-3 and TRBJ1-1, with TRBD1 identical over 10 bases. CDR3 size: 14 residues. J gave up 3 bases and V 4 bases, and 2 bases lay outside the gene matches. Germline CDR1 is ENHRY and CDR2 is SYGVKD. The CDR3 DNA sequence: TGTGCCATCAGTGCGGACAGGGGGGACACTGAAGCTTTCTTT. This encodes CAISADRGDTEAFF.

This rearrangement joins TRBV29-1 to TRBJ1-1, with TRBD1 identical over 7 bases. Germline V gene sequence: CDR1 SQVTM, CDR2 ANQGSEA. Unmatched junction bases numbered 10, after V lost 5 bases and J lost 7 bases. CDR3 length: 13 residues. CDR3 coding DNA: TGCAGCGTTCTTCGACAGGGCTTGGGTGAAGCTTTCTTT. Its protein product is CSVLRQGLGEAFF.

This chain connects TRBV9 to TRBJ2-3; 8 bases agree with TRBD1. Germline CDR1 reads SGDLS; CDR2 reads YYNGEE. Trimming at V came to 3 bases and at J to 0 bases, leaving 6 bases not matched to a gene. This CDR3 has 16 amino acids. The CDR3, as DNA: TGTGCCAGCAGCGCGGACAGGGTAGGAAGCACAGATACGCAGTATTTT. It encodes CASSADRVGSTDTQYF.

J is TRBJ1-1 and V is TRBV6-1; no reliable D call. The CDR3 runs 13 residues. Trimming stripped 6 bases from V and 2 bases from J, with 10 bases between. Germline V gene lookup returns CDR1 MNHNS and CDR2 SASEGT. Here the CDR3 reads CASRTTSNTEAFF. DNA for the CDR3: TGTGCCAGCAGAACGACAAGTAACACTGAAGCTTTCTTT.

This chain uses TRBV28 with TRBJ2-7, with D possibly matching TRBD1 (8 bases). CDR1 and CDR2 (germline): MDHEN, SYDVKM. Deletions cut 5 bases from V and 4 bases from J, with 18 bases between. The CDR3 is made up of 15 amino acids. The CDR3 region is CASSDRTGRGYEQYF. The CDR3 DNA sequence: TGTGCCAGCAGTGACCGGACAGGGAGGGGATACGAGCAGTACTTC.

The CDR3 protein is CASSQEAGENYEQYF. As DNA, the CDR3 is TGCGCCAGCAGCCAAGAAGCGGGAGAAAACTACGAGCAGTACTTC. This chain connects TRBV4-3 to TRBJ2-7, with 8 nucleotides matching TRBD2. Germline loops: CDR1 LGHNA, CDR2 YSLEER. The CDR3 runs to 15 residues. V trimming: 0 bases; J trimming: 3 bases; junction bases outside the gene matches: 4.

The chain carries TRBV28 and TRBJ2-3, with TRBD2 matching 11 bases. V shed 6 bases and J 5 bases; nucleotides not matched to a gene: 7. The V gene's germline CDR1 is MDHEN and CDR2 SYDVKM. The length of the CDR3 is 15 residues. In DNA form, the CDR3 reads TGTGCCAGCAGCGTTCTAGCGGGGGGAAGAGATACGCAGTATTTT. Residues: CASSVLAGGRDTQYF.

The chain employs TRBV28 and TRBJ2-1; 9 positions match TRBD2. Trimming cost V 3 bases and J 1 base; bases outside gene matches: 4. There are 16 residues in the CDR3. Germline loops: CDR1 MDHEN, CDR2 SYDVKM. CDR3 amino acids: CASSFAGGPSYNEQFF. In DNA, the CDR3 is TGTGCCAGCAGTTTTGCGGGGGGGCCGTCCTACAATGAGCAGTTCTTC.

The V and J genes are TRBV29-1 and TRBJ1-2; D possibly corresponds to TRBD1 (5 bases). The V end was cut by 6 bases, the J end by 1 base, with 18 bases between. The germline CDR1 and CDR2 sequences are SQVTM and ANQGSEA. The CDR3 consists of 15 residues. The chain's CDR3 is CSVASNGGDNYGYTF. Written as DNA, the CDR3 is TGCAGCGTCGCCTCCAACGGGGGGGATAACTATGGCTACACCTTC.

The rearrangement links TRBV7-7 to TRBJ1-1; D gene ambiguous. CDR1 is SSHAT, CDR2 FNYEAQ, per germline (reference sequence). CDR3 size: 13 residues. The V gene lost 3 bases and the J gene lost 1 base, with 6 bases spanning the gap. CDR3 amino acids: CASSFQENTEAFF. The DNA of the CDR3 is TGTGCCAGCAGCTTTCAGGAGAACACTGAAGCTTTCTTT.

The V call is TRBV2, the J call TRBJ2-7; TRBD2 might be the D (6 bases). V dropped 5 bases and J dropped 0 bases, with 14 bases sitting between them. CDR1 is SNHLY, CDR2 FYNNEI, per germline. The length of the CDR3 is 15 residues. The CDR3 spells CASSHGGTSSYEQYF. The CDR3 DNA follows: TGTGCCAGCAGTCACGGGGGTACTAGCTCCTACGAGCAGTACTTC.

This clone was observed a single time. The chain has TRBV2 and TRBJ2-7, with D unclear. Germline V gives CDR1 SNHLY, CDR2 FYNNEI. The CDR3 extends over 13 amino acids. V lost 5 bases to trimming and J lost 7 bases, with 15 bases between them. CDR3 nucleotides: TGTGCCAGCAGTTCAACCGCGGTCGCTGAGCAGTACTTC. This codes for CASSSTAVAEQYF.

This rearrangement joins TRBV2 to TRBJ2-7, with TRBD2 identical over 7 bases. The CDR3 is 15 residues long. The J segment lost 5 bases and the V segment lost 2 bases, leaving 9 bases of the junction unmatched. The V gene's germline CDR1 is SNHLY and CDR2 FYNNEI. The CDR3 sequence: CASSEIRTSHHEQYF. The CDR3 DNA sequence: TGTGCCAGCAGTGAAATACGGACTAGTCACCACGAGCAGTACTTC.

This clone was observed a handful of times. The V call is TRBV29-1, the J call TRBJ2-1, with 7 bases lining up with TRBD2. J lost 7 bases, V lost 7 bases, and 1 base had no gene match. Germline lookup yields CDR1 SQVTM and CDR2 ANQGSEA. This CDR3 contains 10 residues. The CDR3 sequence: CSAGGNEQFF. CDR3 in DNA: TGCAGCGCCGGGGGGAATGAGCAGTTCTTC.

This chain connects TRBV7-9 to TRBJ2-3; no clear D gene. CDR1 and CDR2 from the germline V gene are SEHNR and FQNEAQ (reference sequence). The CDR3 covers 13 residues. The V gene lost 3 bases and the J gene lost 4 bases, with 8 bases spanning the gap. DNA for the CDR3: TGTGCCAGCAGCTTCCCTAGAGCAGATACGCAGTATTTT. This sequence encodes CASSFPRADTQYF. Using reference TRBV7-9 and TRBJ2-3 for the parts outside the CDR3, the full variable domain is DTGVSQNPRHKITKRGQNVTFRCDPISEHNRLYWYRQTLGQGPEFLTYFQNEAQLEKSRLLSDRFSAERPKGSFSTLEIQRTEQGDSAMYLCASSFPRADTQYFGPGTRLTVL.

In its sample, this clone was seen a few times. V gene TRBV5-6 combines with J gene TRBJ2-1; 10 bases are a match to TRBD2. Germline CDR1 and CDR2: SGHDT and YYEEEE. Trimming cost V 7 bases and J 5 bases; bases outside gene matches: 18. The CDR3 covers 18 residues. This CDR3 reads CASSLERVAGGVHNEQFF. CDR3 nucleotide sequence: TGTGCCAGCTCATTGGAGAGGGTAGCGGGAGGCGTCCACAATGAGCAGTTCTTC.

The V call is TRBV27, the J call TRBJ2-7, with 8 bases fitting TRBD1. V was pared by 4 bases and J by 3 bases, with 5 bases of the junction left unmatched. CDR3 length: 14 amino acids. Germline CDR1 MNHEY, CDR2 SMNVEV (reference sequence). DNA of the CDR3: TGTGCCAGCAGTTCCAGGGGGCGCGACTACGAGCAGTACTTC. Translating it yields CASSSRGRDYEQYF.

This clone occurred once. V usage is TRBV7-2 and J usage is TRBJ2-1, with D possibly being TRBD1 (6 bases). In germline, CDR1 is SGHTA, CDR2 FQGNSA. Trimming shortened V by 0 bases and J by 6 bases, and 6 bases separated the two germline ends. The CDR3 is made up of 13 amino acids. CDR3 nucleotide sequence: TGTGCCAGCAGCTTAGCCAGGGGCAATGAGCAGTTCTTC. The encoded protein is CASSLARGNEQFF.

CDR3: CASSSRLAGLGEQYF. In nucleotides, the CDR3 is TGTGCCAGCAGCAGCCGACTAGCGGGATTAGGCGAGCAGTACTTC. The rearrangement links TRBV7-8 to TRBJ2-7; TRBD2 aligns across 11 bases. This CDR3 is 15 amino acids long. Germline CDR1 reads SGHVS; CDR2 reads FQNEAQ. V gave up 5 bases and J gave up 6 bases; unmatched junction bases: 9.

This sequence joins TRBV5-6 and TRBJ2-7; 8 nucleotides line up with TRBD1. This CDR3 comprises 14 residues. After removal of 0 bases from V and 2 bases from J, the junction contained 1 base not matched to a gene. The germline V gene encodes CDR1 SGHDT and CDR2 YYEEEE. The CDR3 is CASSLAGGPYEQYF. CDR3 nucleotide sequence: TGTGCCAGCAGCTTGGCAGGGGGCCCCTACGAGCAGTACTTC.

The chain employs TRBV2 and TRBJ2-3; D is possibly TRBD2 (6 bases). Germline V CDR1 and CDR2: SNHLY, FYNNEI. The CDR3 totals 15 residues. V was trimmed by 7 bases and J by 5 bases, leaving 19 bases between them. CDR3 DNA sequence: TGTGCCAGCAAGGAGCGGGTAGTAGCCGGAGATACGCAGTATTTT. Amino acid sequence: CASKERVVAGDTQYF. The whole variable domain, filled in from reference TRBV2 and TRBJ2-3, reads EPEVTQTPSHQVTQMGQEVILRCVPISNHLYFYWYRQILGQKVEFLVSFYNNEISEKSEIFDDQFSVERPDGSNFTLKIRSTKLEDSAMYFCASKERVVAGDTQYFGPGTRLTVL.

The rearrangement links TRBV19 to TRBJ2-7; weak D call: TRBD1 (6 bases). Looked up from germline, CDR1 is LNHDA and CDR2 is SQIVND (reference sequence). This CDR3 is 14 amino acids long. The germline V and J ends were trimmed by 1 base and 2 bases, with 9 bases remaining between them. The CDR3 DNA follows: TGTGCCAGTAGTATAGGGGGGCAAACCTACGAGCAGTACTTC. Translation: CASSIGGQTYEQYF.

This sequence joins TRBV5-1 and TRBJ1-2, with D perhaps matching TRBD1 (6 bases). Germline lookup yields CDR1 SGHRS and CDR2 YFSETQ. V lost 0 bases to trimming and J lost 1 base, with 13 bases between them. The CDR3 is 16 residues long. The chain's CDR3 is CASSLEMGAGNYGYTF. Written as DNA, the CDR3 is TGCGCCAGCAGCTTGGAGATGGGGGCGGGTAACTATGGCTACACCTTC.